The entry below describes one TCR beta chain. This specimen comes from a study of blood T cells in healthy people across ages. The germline V gene has CDR1 SGHTA and CDR2 FQGNSA. The CDR3 contains 15 residues. Combining a sample-barcoded 5' primer with a J-beta primer mix, a second PCR ran for roughly 7 to 11 cycles. TCRdb re-analysed the 5' RACE reads in MiXCR, keeping a single row per CDR3 protein. Of about a million distinct CDR3 sequences listed, roughly half were seen once; the top ten hold about 22%. Approximately 9 milliliters of peripheral blood were drawn from each donor into EDTA-treated tubes.

What was sequenced was blood. The receptor was isolated from an older woman in good health. The chain couples TRBV7-2 to TRBJ2-1, with a weak D call TRBD2 (5 bases). The better agreement between TRBJ2-7 and the DNA end casts doubt on the J call. CDR3 sequence reads: CASSLEGSGNGEQYF. Here the CDR3 DNA reads TGTGCCAGCAGCTTAGAAGGGTCGGGAAACGGCGAGCAGTACTTC.